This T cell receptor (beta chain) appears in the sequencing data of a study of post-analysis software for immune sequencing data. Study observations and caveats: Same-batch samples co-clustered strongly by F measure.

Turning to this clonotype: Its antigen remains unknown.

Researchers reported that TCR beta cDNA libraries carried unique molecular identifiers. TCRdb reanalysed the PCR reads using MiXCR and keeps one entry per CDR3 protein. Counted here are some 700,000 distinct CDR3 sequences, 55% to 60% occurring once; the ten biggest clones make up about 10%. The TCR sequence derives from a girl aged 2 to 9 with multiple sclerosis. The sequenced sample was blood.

The CDR3 loop is CASSPNLGQAMNTEAFF. DNA of the CDR3: TGTGCCAGCAGCCCAAACCTTGGACAGGCGATGAACACTGAAGCTTTCTTT. This chain connects TRBV7-8 to TRBJ1-1; 7 nucleotides align to TRBD1. Trimming removed 5 bases from V and 0 bases from J; junction bases left unmatched: 12. The CDR3 covers 17 residues. The germline CDR1 and CDR2 sequences are SGHVS and FQNEAQ.